These T cell receptor beta chains were read from a single sample in a study of PD-1 blockade in mismatch repair-deficient tumors. Generated by immunoSEQ multiplex PCR, the TCRdb table keeps only in-frame clones and is missing some. Seen here are fewer than 100,000 clones, about 84% observed once, and the top ten hold 2.5% to 3%. The input for sequencing was peripheral blood, taken 12 weeks after starting pembrolizumab. The receptors shown here come from an adult with mismatch repair-deficient cancer. Both conserved end residues are part of each CDR3. The D gene is left open where the match is weak. Clone size is not always given. Where it is, it says once, few, many or a class for expanded clones.

TRBV27	TRBD1	TRBJ2-7	.	CASRTGKEWNEQYF	TGTGCCAGCCGGACAGGGAAAGAATGGAACGAGCAGTACTTC
TRBV4-3	.	TRBJ1-1	few	CASTQEPSGSTTEAFF	TGCGCCAGCACCCAAGAGCCGTCCGGATCAACCACTGAAGCTTTCTTT
TRBV5-1	.	TRBJ2-5	.	CASSFTSRTSQETQYF	TGCGCCAGCAGCTTCACTAGCCGAACCTCCCAAGAGACCCAGTACTTC
TRBV18	.	TRBJ2-1	.	CASSPARNEQFF	TGTGCCAGCTCACCTGCTCGCAATGAGCAGTTCTTC
TRBV2	.	TRBJ2-2	.	CASKDGASRGELFF	TGTGCCAGCAAAGACGGGGCCTCCCGCGGGGAGCTGTTTTTT
TRBV11-2	.	TRBJ2-3	.	CASSLNAVTSTDTQYF	TGTGCCAGCAGCTTAAATGCGGTAACTAGCACAGATACGCAGTATTTT
TRBV6-6	TRBD1	TRBJ2-1	.	CASTKQGQGDEQFF	TGTGCCAGCACGAAGCAGGGACAGGGGGATGAGCAGTTCTTC
TRBV7-3	.	TRBJ2-5	.	CASSLNGWETQYF	TGTGCCAGCAGCTTAAATGGGTGGGAGACCCAGTACTTC
TRBV10-3	TRBD1	TRBJ2-4	.	CAISEPGQGNIQYF	TGTGCCATCAGTGAACCCGGACAGGGAAACATTCAGTACTTC
TRBV27	.	TRBJ1-1	.	CASSTPRTGEAFF	TGTGCCAGCAGTACCCCTCGGACGGGTGAAGCTTTCTTT
TRBV4-1	.	TRBJ1-2	.	CASSQPGTLVYGYTF	TGCGCCAGCAGCCAACCCGGGACACTCGTCTATGGCTACACCTTC
TRBV5-1	.	TRBJ2-5	.	CASSSDRAETQYF	TGCGCCAGCAGCTCCGACAGAGCGGAGACCCAGTACTTC
TRBV6-1	.	TRBJ2-5	.	CASSGDRQGSGETQYF	TGTGCCAGCAGTGGAGATCGGCAGGGGTCAGGAGAGACCCAGTACTTC
TRBV25-1	.	TRBJ2-3	.	CASSDGGVDTQYF	TGTGCCAGCAGTGATGGCGGGGTAGATACGCAGTATTTT
TRBV20-1	.	TRBJ1-1	.	CSARVTAEAFF	TGCAGTGCTAGAGTTACAGCTGAAGCTTTCTTT
TRBV11-3	TRBD1	TRBJ2-2	.	CASSTGTGGTGELFF	TGTGCCAGCAGCACCGGGACAGGGGGGACCGGGGAGCTGTTTTTT
TRBV7-2	.	TRBJ2-1	few	CASSPDPRSYNEQFF	TGTGCCAGCAGCCCCGACCCTAGGTCCTACAATGAGCAGTTCTTC
TRBV4-1	.	TRBJ1-2	.	CASSQEWTYGDYGYTF	TGCGCCAGCAGCCAAGAATGGACTTACGGAGACTATGGCTACACCTTC
TRBV6-4	TRBD1	TRBJ1-3	.	CASSELTGASSGNTIYF	TGTGCCAGCAGTGAGTTGACAGGGGCGAGCTCTGGAAACACCATATATTTT
TRBV4-1	.	TRBJ2-4	.	CASSQDRDKANIQYF	TGCGCCAGCAGCCAAGATAGGGACAAGGCGAACATTCAGTACTTC
TRBV30	.	TRBJ2-5	.	CAWSVGWRETQYF	TGTGCCTGGAGTGTGGGGTGGAGAGAGACCCAGTACTTC
TRBV7-2	.	TRBJ2-7	.	CASSLGVDPSWYEQYF	TGTGCCAGCAGCTTAGGTGTGGACCCGTCGTGGTACGAGCAGTACTTC
TRBV29-1	TRBD2	TRBJ2-2	once	CSVRGSSGELFF	TGCAGCGTCCGCGGGAGTTCCGGGGAGCTGTTTTTT
TRBV4-1	.	TRBJ1-1	few	CASSQEDMNTEAFF	TGCGCCAGCAGCCAAGAAGACATGAACACTGAAGCTTTCTTT
TRBV19	TRBD1	TRBJ1-4	few	CASSHEGADEKLFF	TGTGCCAGTAGCCACGAGGGGGCGGATGAAAAACTGTTTTTT
TRBV27	.	TRBJ1-2	.	CASSLVGGGGGYTF	TGTGCCAGCAGTTTAGTGGGGGGAGGTGGAGGCTACACCTTC
TRBV7-9	.	TRBJ2-7	few	CASSQDDEQYF	TGTGCCAGCAGCCAAGACGACGAGCAGTACTTC
TRBV5-4	TRBD2	TRBJ2-3	.	CASSPRLAGDTQYF	TGTGCCAGCAGCCCGAGACTAGCGGGAGATACGCAGTATTTT
TRBV11-2	.	TRBJ2-5	once	CASSLSGTSGAQYF	TGTGCCAGCAGCTTATCCGGGACCTCAGGGGCCCAGTACTTC
TRBV19	.	TRBJ2-7	.	CASSTRFRLHEQYF	TGTGCCAGTAGTACTAGGTTTCGGCTCCACGAGCAGTACTTC
TRBV2	.	TRBJ2-2	.	CASSEFRGTTTGELFF	TGTGCCAGCAGTGAATTTCGGGGCACCACCACCGGGGAGCTGTTTTTT
TRBV5-1	.	TRBJ2-1	.	CASSTTGNNEQFF	TGCGCCAGCAGCACAACTGGAAACAATGAGCAGTTCTTC
TRBV30	.	TRBJ1-2	few	CAWSRVGGYTF	TGTGCCTGGAGTAGGGTTGGTGGCTACACCTTC
TRBV7-3	.	TRBJ2-2	few	CASSLGINTGELFF	TGTGCCAGCTCGTTGGGGATCAACACCGGGGAGCTGTTTTTT
TRBV19	.	TRBJ2-1	once	CATGATTYNEQFF	TGTGCCACCGGGGCCACTACCTACAATGAGCAGTTCTTC
TRBV5-1	.	TRBJ2-7	.	CASSSGTEPYEQYF	TGCGCCAGCAGCTCCGGGACCGAACCCTACGAGCAGTACTTC
TRBV7-7	TRBD1	TRBJ2-1	.	CASSLNRGNEQFF	TGTGCTAGCAGCTTAAACAGGGGTAATGAGCAGTTCTTC
TRBV13	TRBD2	TRBJ2-7	.	CASSLISTSGYYEQYF	TGTGCCAGCAGCTTAATTAGTACTAGCGGGTACTACGAGCAGTACTTC
TRBV7-9	.	TRBJ2-3	.	CASSLWGTQGDTQYF	TGTGCCAGCAGCTTATGGGGAACACAGGGAGATACGCAGTATTTT
TRBV11-3	TRBD2	TRBJ2-2	.	CASSSGLAGVAGELFF	TGTGCCAGCAGCTCTGGACTAGCGGGAGTCGCCGGGGAGCTGTTTTTT
TRBV5-8	TRBD2	TRBJ2-1	.	CASTGGRLAGYYNEQFF	TGTGCCAGCACCGGGGGACGACTAGCGGGGTACTACAATGAGCAGTTCTTC
TRBV7-3	.	TRBJ2-3	.	CASSLVPGSTDTQYF	TGTGCCAGCAGCTTGGTCCCGGGATCCACAGATACGCAGTATTTT
TRBV21-1	.	TRBJ1-4	.	CASGSPGDADEKLFF	TGTGCCAGCGGATCTCCGGGGGATGCAGATGAAAAACTGTTTTTT
TRBV29-1	.	TRBJ2-3	.	CSVVGRGYADTQYF	TGCAGCGTTGTGGGACGGGGTTACGCAGATACGCAGTATTTT
TRBV4-1	TRBD2	TRBJ2-7	.	CASRRLAGAGYEQYF	TGCGCCAGCAGGCGGTTAGCGGGAGCGGGGTACGAGCAGTACTTC
TRBV9	.	TRBJ2-6	.	CASSADSRMSGANVLTF	TGTGCCAGCAGCGCGGACAGCCGAATGTCTGGGGCCAACGTCCTGACTTTC
TRBV14	.	TRBJ2-5	.	CASSQDSLVGGETQYF	TGTGCCAGCAGCCAAGATTCCCTGGTAGGGGGGGAGACCCAGTACTTC
TRBV7-3	TRBD1	TRBJ1-2	.	CASSLYSRDRAGDGYTF	TGTGCCAGCAGCTTATACTCGCGGGACAGGGCAGGCGATGGCTACACCTTC
TRBV5-1	.	TRBJ2-7	.	CASSPWFSGELHYEQYF	TGCGCCAGCAGCCCTTGGTTCTCCGGGGAACTCCACTACGAGCAGTACTTC
TRBV19	.	TRBJ1-5	.	CASSMERKIRFNQPQHF	TGTGCCAGTAGTATGGAGCGGAAAATTCGATTTAATCAGCCCCAGCATTTT